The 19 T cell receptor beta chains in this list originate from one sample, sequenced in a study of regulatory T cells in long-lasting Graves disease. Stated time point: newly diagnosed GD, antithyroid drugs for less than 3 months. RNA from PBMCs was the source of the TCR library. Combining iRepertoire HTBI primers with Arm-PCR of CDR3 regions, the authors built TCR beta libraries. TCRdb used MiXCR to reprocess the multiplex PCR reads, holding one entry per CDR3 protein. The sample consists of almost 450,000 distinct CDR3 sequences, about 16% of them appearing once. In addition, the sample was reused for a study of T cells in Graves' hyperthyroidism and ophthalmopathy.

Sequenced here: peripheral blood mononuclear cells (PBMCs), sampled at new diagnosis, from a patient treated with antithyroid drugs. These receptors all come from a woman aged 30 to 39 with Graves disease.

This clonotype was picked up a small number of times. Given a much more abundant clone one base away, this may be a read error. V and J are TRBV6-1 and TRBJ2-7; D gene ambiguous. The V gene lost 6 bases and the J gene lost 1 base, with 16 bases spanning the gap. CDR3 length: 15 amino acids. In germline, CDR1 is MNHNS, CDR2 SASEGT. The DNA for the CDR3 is TGTGCCAGCAGAGAAAGCGCCCGTAGGTCCTACGAGCAGTACTTC. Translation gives CASRESARRSYEQYF.

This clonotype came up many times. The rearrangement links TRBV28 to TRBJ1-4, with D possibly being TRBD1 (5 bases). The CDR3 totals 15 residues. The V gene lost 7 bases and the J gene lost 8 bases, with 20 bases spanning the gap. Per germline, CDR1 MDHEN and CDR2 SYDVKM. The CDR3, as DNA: TGTGCCAGCACCCAACGGGGGGACCTGGGGGAAAAACTGTTTTTT. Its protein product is CASTQRGDLGEKLFF.

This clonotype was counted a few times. As DNA, the CDR3 is TGTGCCAGCAGCTTGGGTACGGGGACAGGCGATGAAAAACTGTTTTTT. Residues: CASSLGTGTGDEKLFF. This chain connects TRBV5-8 to TRBJ1-4; 8 bases line up with TRBD1. There are 16 residues in the CDR3. Per the germline V gene, CDR1 is SGHTS and CDR2 is YDEGEE. Trimming removed 0 bases from V and 6 bases from J; junction bases left unmatched: 7.

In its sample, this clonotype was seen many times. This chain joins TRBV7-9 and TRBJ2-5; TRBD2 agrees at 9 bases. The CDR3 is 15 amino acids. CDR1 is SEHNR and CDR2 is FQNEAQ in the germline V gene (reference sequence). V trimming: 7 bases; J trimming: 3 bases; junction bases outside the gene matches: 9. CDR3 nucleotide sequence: TGTGCCAGCACCACCTTAGGGACTAGCAAAGAGACCCAGTACTTC. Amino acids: CASTTLGTSKETQYF.

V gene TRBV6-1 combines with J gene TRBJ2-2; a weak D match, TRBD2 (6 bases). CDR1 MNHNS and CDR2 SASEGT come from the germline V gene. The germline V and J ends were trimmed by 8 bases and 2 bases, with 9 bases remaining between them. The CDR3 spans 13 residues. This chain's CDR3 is CASREPNTGELFF. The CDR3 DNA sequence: TGTGCCAGCCGGGAGCCTAACACCGGGGAGCTGTTTTTT.

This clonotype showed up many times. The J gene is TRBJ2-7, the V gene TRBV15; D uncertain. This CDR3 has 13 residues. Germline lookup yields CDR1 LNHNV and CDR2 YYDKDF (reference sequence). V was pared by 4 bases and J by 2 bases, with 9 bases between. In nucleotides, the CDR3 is TGTGCCACCAGCAACGGCCAAGCCTACGAGCAGTACTTC. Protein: CATSNGQAYEQYF.

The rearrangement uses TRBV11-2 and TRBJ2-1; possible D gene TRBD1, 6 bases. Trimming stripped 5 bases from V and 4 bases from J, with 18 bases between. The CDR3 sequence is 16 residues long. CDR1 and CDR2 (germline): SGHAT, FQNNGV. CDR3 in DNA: TGTGCCAGCAGCCAAGAGACAGGTTATTTATACAATGAGCAGTTCTTC. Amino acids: CASSQETGYLYNEQFF.

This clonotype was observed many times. CDR3 bases: TGCAGTGGTAGGGGACAGATCAACCAAGAGACCCAGTACTTC. Its translation is CSGRGQINQETQYF. The V gene is TRBV20-1, the J gene TRBJ2-5, with 7 bases aligning to TRBD1. Germline V gene data show CDR1 as DFQATT and CDR2 as SNEGSKA (reference sequence). Germline trimming cut 7 bases from V and 0 bases from J; bases unmatched to any gene: 8. The CDR3 covers 14 residues.

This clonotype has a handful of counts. CDR3 coding DNA: TGCAGTGCTAGCGTTCTCTTATTAGCGGGGACCGGGGAGCTGTTTTTT. It translates to CSASVLLLAGTGELFF. This chain uses TRBV20-1 with TRBJ2-2; 8 bases fit TRBD2. The junction had 11 bases not matched to a gene; V was cut back by 3 bases and J by 5 bases. Germline V gives CDR1 DFQATT, CDR2 SNEGSKA (reference sequence). The CDR3 totals 16 residues.

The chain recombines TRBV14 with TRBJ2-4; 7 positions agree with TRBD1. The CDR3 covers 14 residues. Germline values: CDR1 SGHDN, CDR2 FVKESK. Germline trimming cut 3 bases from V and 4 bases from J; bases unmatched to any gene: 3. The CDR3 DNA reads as TGTGCCAGCAGCCAGATGACAGGGAAAAACATTCAGTACTTC. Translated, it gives CASSQMTGKNIQYF.

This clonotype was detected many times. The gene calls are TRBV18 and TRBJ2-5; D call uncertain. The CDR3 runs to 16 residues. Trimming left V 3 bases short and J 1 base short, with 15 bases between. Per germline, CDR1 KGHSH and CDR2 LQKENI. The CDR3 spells CASSPLKGDTQETQYF. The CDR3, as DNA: TGTGCCAGCTCACCGCTTAAAGGTGATACCCAAGAGACCCAGTACTTC. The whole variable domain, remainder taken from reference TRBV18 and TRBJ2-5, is NAGVMQNPRHLVRRRGQEARLRCSPMKGHSHVYWYRQLPEEGLKFMVYLQKENIIDESGMPKERFSAEFPKEGPSILRIQQVVRGDSAAYFCASSPLKGDTQETQYFGPGTRLLVL.

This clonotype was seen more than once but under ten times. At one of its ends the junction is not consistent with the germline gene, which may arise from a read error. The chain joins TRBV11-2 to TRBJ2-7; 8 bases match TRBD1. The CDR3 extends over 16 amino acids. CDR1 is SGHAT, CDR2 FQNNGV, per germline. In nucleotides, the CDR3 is TGCGCCAGCAGCCAATTCCGCGGGACAGGCCCCTACGAGCAGTACTTC. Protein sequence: CASSQFRGTGPYEQYF.

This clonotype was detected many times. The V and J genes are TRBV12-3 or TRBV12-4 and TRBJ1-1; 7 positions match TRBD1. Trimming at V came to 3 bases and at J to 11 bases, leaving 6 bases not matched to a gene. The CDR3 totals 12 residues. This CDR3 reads CASSFNRGRAFF. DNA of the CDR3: TGTGCCAGCAGTTTCAACAGGGGTAGGGCTTTCTTT.

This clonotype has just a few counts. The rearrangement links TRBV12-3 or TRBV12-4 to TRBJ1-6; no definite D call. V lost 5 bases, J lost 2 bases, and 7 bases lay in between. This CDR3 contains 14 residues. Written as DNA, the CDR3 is TGTGCCAGCAGTCCCCGGGCCTATAATTCACCCCTCCACTTT. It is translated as CASSPRAYNSPLHF.

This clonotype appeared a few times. The CDR3 DNA sequence: TGTGCCAGCAGCCAAGAGGACAGGCAGGAGTATGGCTACACCTTC. This codes for CASSQEDRQEYGYTF. The V gene is TRBV4-2, the J gene TRBJ1-2, with TRBD1 matching 7 bases. CDR3 length equals 15 residues. The germline CDR1 and CDR2 sequences are LGHNA and YNFKEQ. Germline trimming cut 0 bases from V and 5 bases from J; bases unmatched to any gene: 6.

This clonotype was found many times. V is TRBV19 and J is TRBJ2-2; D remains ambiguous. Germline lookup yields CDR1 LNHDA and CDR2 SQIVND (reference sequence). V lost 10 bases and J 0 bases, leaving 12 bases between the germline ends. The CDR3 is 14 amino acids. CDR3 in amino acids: CATVSPANTGELFF. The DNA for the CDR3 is TGTGCCACAGTCAGCCCAGCGAACACCGGGGAGCTGTTTTTT.

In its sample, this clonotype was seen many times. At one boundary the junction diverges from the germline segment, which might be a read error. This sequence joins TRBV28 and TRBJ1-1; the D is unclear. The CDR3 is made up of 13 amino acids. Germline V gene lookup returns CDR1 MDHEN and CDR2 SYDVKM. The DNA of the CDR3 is TGCGCCAGCAGCTTGAGTCAGAACACTGAAGCTTTCTTT. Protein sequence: CASSLSQNTEAFF.

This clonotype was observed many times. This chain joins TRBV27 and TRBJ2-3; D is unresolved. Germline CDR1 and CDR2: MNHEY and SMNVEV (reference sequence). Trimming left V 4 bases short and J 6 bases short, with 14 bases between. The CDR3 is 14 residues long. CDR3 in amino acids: CASSSAGYLDTQYF. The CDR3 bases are TGTGCCAGCAGTTCCGCCGGGTATCTCGATACGCAGTATTTT.

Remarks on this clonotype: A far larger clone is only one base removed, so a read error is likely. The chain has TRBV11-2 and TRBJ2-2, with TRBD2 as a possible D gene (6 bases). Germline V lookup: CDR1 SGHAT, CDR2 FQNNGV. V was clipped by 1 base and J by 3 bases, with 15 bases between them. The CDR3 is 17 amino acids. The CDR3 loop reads CASSLVGLATDTGELFF. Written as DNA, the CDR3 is TGTGCCAGCAGCTTAGTCGGGCTAGCGACGGACACCGGGGAGCTGTTTTTT.